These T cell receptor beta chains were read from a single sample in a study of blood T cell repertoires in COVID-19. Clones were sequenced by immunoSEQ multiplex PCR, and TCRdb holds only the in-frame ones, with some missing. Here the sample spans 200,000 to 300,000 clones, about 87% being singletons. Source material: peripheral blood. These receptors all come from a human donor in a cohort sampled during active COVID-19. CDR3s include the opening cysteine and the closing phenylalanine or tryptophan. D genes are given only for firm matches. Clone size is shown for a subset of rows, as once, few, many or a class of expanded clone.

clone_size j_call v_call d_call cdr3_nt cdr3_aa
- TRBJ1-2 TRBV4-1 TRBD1 TGCGCCAGCAGCCAAGTCATAGCACAGGGGGCCAACTATGGCTACACCTTC CASSQVIAQGANYGYTF
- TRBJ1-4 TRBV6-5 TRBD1 TGTGCCAGCAGTTCTGGGACCCAGGGGGCCGGTGAAAAACTGTTTTTT CASSSGTQGAGEKLFF
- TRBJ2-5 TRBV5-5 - TGTGCCAGCAGCTTGTTGGGCAGTCAAGAGACCCAGTACTTC CASSLLGSQETQYF
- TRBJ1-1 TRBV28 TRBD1 TGTGCCAGCTCGCCAAGCACAGGGGTGAACACTGAAGCTTTCTTT CASSPSTGVNTEAFF
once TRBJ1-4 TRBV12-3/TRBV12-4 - TGTGCCAGCAGCCTATTAAATGAAAAACTGTTTTTT CASSLLNEKLFF
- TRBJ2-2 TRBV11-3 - TGTGCCAGCAGTCCGAACTTCAACACCGGGGAGCTGTTTTTT CASSPNFNTGELFF
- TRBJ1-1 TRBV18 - TGTGCCAGCTCACTCCAATCCGGGACACTAAACACTGAAGCTTTCTTT CASSLQSGTLNTEAFF
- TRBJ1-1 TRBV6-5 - TGTGCCAGCAGCCCCAGGTGGGGGGTCTCTGAAGCTTTCTTT CASSPRWGVSEAFF
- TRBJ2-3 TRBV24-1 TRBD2 TGTGCCACCGGCATAGCGGGAGGAGATACGCAGTATTTT CATGIAGGDTQYF
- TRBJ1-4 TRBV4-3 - TGCGCCAGCAGCCAAGTTGGAGTTCCGGCGAATGAAAAACTGTTTTTT CASSQVGVPANEKLFF
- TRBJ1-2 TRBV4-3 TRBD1 TGCGCCAGCAGCCAAGATCAATTGCAGGGGGCCCGGTATGGCTACACCTTC CASSQDQLQGARYGYTF
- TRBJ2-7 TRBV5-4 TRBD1 TGTGCCAGCAGCTTGAGACAGGGCCCCTACGAGCAGTACTTC CASSLRQGPYEQYF
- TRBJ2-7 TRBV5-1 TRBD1 TGCGCCAGCAGCTTGGGCCGGGACAGGGGACGCTACGAGCAGTACTTC CASSLGRDRGRYEQYF
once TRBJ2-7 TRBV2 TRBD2 TGTGCCAGCAGTTATAGGGCGGCGGGAGGGTTTAACGAGCAGTACTTC CASSYRAAGGFNEQYF
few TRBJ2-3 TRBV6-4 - TGTGCCAGCAGTGAGAGGGAGACAGATACGCAGTATTTT CASSERETDTQYF
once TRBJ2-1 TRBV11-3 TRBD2 TGTGCCAGCAGCGGAACCGGGACTAGCGGGAGCCGGGAGCAGTTCTTC CASSGTGTSGSREQFF
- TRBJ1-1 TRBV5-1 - TGCGCCAGCAGCCCCCAGCCAGGGAACACTGAAGCTTTCTTT CASSPQPGNTEAFF
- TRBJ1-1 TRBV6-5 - TGTGCCAGCAGTTACTCGAGGGGGGGAGGAACTGAAGCTTTCTTT CASSYSRGGGTEAFF
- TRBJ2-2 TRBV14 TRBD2 TGTGCCAGCAGCCAATTCCCGGGACTAGCGGGACCCGGGGAGCTGTTTTTT CASSQFPGLAGPGELFF
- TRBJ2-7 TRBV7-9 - TGTGCCAGCAGCTTAAACAGTGTTTCCTACGAGCAGTACTTC CASSLNSVSYEQYF
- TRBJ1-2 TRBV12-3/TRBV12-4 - TGTGCCACCAACCGGGGGTATGGCTACACCTTC CATNRGYGYTF
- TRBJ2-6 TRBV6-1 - TGTGCCAGCAGTGAAGTTAATGCTGGGGCCAACGTCCTGACTTTC CASSEVNAGANVLTF
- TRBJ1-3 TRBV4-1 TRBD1 TGCGCCAGCAGCCATAGGACAGGGGAGATGCCTGGAGGAAACACCATATATTTT CASSHRTGEMPGGNTIYF
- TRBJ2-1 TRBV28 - TGTGCCAGCAGTTTACCGCGGGGGCATGGAGATGAGCAGTTCTTC CASSLPRGHGDEQFF
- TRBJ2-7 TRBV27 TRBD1 TGTGCCAGCAGCCGAAGACAGGGGGCGTACGAGCAGTACTTC CASSRRQGAYEQYF
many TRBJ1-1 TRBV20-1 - TGCAGTGCTACAGGGAACACTGAAGCTTTCTTT CSATGNTEAFF
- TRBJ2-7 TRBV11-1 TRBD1 TGTGCCAGCAGCTCAGGACAGGGTACCTACGAGCAGTACTTC CASSSGQGTYEQYF
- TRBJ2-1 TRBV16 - TGTGCCAGCAGCCTATGGGGCCGGAGCTCCTACAATGAGCAGTTCTTC CASSLWGRSSYNEQFF
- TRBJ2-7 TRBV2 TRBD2 TGTGCCAGCAGTGACCCGGGACTAGCGGGGATCGGACACTCCTACGAGCAGTACTTC CASSDPGLAGIGHSYEQYF
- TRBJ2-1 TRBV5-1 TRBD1 TGCGCCAGCAGCTCAATGACAGGGGGCTGGGAGCAGTTCTTC CASSSMTGGWEQFF
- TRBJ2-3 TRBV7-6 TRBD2 TGTGCCAGCAGCTTCCGTACTAGCGGGGGCACAGATACGCAGTATTTT CASSFRTSGGTDTQYF
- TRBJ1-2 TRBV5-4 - TGTGCCAGCAGCTTAGGGTCGGGATTCCCCTATGGCTACACCTTC CASSLGSGFPYGYTF
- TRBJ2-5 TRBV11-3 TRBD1 TGTGCCAGCAGCATCACAGGGGGCGGGGAGACCCAGTACTTC CASSITGGGETQYF
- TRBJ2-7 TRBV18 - TGTGCCAGCTCACCACAGCGAGGAGTCCACGAGCAGTACTTC CASSPQRGVHEQYF
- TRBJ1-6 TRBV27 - TGTGCCAGCCGCTTTCAGGGTGGTAATTCACCCCTCCACTTT CASRFQGGNSPLHF
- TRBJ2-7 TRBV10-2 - TGCGCCAGCAGTGAGTCGACCCCGGCGGGCGAGCAGTACTTC CASSESTPAGEQYF
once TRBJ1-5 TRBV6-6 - TGTGCCAGCAGTCCAGGGCACAATCAGCCCCAGCATTTT CASSPGHNQPQHF
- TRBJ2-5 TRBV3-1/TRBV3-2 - TGTGCCAGCAGCCAATTGTTGGGAGAAGAGACCCAGTACTTC CASSQLLGEETQYF
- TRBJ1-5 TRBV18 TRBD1 TGTGCCAGCTCACCACCGGGGACAGCCTATCAGCCCCAGCATTTT CASSPPGTAYQPQHF
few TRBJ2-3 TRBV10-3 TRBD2 TGTGCCATCCATCCCTCGGGGCTAGCGGGGGGGGCGAGCACAGATACGCAGTATTTT CAIHPSGLAGGASTDTQYF
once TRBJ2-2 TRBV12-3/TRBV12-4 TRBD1 TGTGCCAGCAATGACAGGGGCACCGGGGAGCTGTTTTTT CASNDRGTGELFF
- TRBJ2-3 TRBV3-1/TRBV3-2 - TGTGCCAGCAGCCAAGGGGTTGGGGGGAACACAGATACGCAGTATTTT CASSQGVGGNTDTQYF
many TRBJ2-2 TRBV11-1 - TGTGCCAGCAGCCTACTGCAGGCCAAGTCCGCCGGGGAGCTGTTTTTT CASSLLQAKSAGELFF
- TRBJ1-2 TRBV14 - TGTGCCAGCAGCCCCGGACAGATGAGAGGCTACACCTTC CASSPGQMRGYTF
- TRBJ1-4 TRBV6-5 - TGTGCCAGCAGTTACGACAGTCCTGCAACTAATGAAAAACTGTTTTTT CASSYDSPATNEKLFF
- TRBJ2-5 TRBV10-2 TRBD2 TGCGCCAGCACCCCCTCAGGACTAGCGGGGGGGACCCAGTACTTC CASTPSGLAGGTQYF
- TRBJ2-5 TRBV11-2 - TGTGCCAGCGGGACTGTCAAAGAGACCCAGTACTTC CASGTVKETQYF
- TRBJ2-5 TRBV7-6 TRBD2 TGTGCCAGCAGCAATAGCGGGGGAGGTGAGACCCAGTACTTC CASSNSGGGETQYF
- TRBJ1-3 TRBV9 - TGTGCCAGCAGTCGTCCTCCAAGAGGCAGGGTGACCGAAGGAAACACCATATATTTT CASSRPPRGRVTEGNTIYF
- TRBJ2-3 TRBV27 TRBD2 TGTGCCAGCAGTAGGGCGGGAGGGCCTCGCACAGATACGCAGTATTTT CASSRAGGPRTDTQYF
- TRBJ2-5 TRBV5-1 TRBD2 TGCGCCAGCAGCGGAGAACAGCGGGGGGGCCTGGGAGAGACCCAGTACTTC CASSGEQRGGLGETQYF
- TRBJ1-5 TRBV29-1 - TGCAGCGTTAGTTCGGGGGTCGGTCAGCCCCAGCATTTT CSVSSGVGQPQHF
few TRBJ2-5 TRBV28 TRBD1 TGTGCCACCGTTAGACAGGGCCTGGAGACCCAGTACTTC CATVRQGLETQYF
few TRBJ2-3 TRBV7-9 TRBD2 TGTGCCAGCAGCGTCGGAGCGGGAGGCTTGCAGTATTTT CASSVGAGGLQYF
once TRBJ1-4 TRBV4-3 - TGCGCCAGCAGCCAAGAGACAGGCGTAGGACAAACTAATGAAAAACTGTTTTTT CASSQETGVGQTNEKLFF
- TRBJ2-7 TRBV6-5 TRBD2 TGTGCCAGCAGTTTGCCAACCACGGGACTAGCGTACGAGCAGTACTTC CASSLPTTGLAYEQYF
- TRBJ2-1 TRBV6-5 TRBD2 TGTGCCAGCAGACTAGCGGGGGGGCGTTACAATGAGCAGTTCTTC CASRLAGGRYNEQFF
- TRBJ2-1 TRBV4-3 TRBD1 TGCGCCAGCAGCCGCTTACCGGGACAGGGGTGGGTTGAGCAGTTCTTC CASSRLPGQGWVEQFF